This TCR beta chain was identified in a study of T-cell memory formation after mild COVID-19. Study-wide findings and caveats: A balance of CD4 and CD8 characterized clones contracting day 15 to 85, whereas later expanders leaned CD4+. Detection of some responders pre-infection suggested pre-existing cross-reactive memory T cells participated. The main location of contracting CD4+ clones was CM and EM, and that of contracting CD8+ clones was EMRA.

The CDR3 loop spans 14 amino acids. The germline CDR1 and CDR2 sequences are SGHRS and YFSETQ. J lost 5 bases, V lost 4 bases, and 6 bases had no gene match. As regards this clonotype: Its antigen is currently unknown.

Employing constant-segment primers, 5'RACE generated TCR alpha and TCR beta cDNA libraries bearing sample barcodes and UMIs. TCRdb fed the 5' RACE reads into MiXCR, producing one record per CDR3 protein. The sample lists 150,000 to 200,000 distinct CDR3 sequences, 9.5% to 13% seen once, with roughly 3.8% in the top ten. The chain uses TRBV5-1 and TRBJ2-3; 8 nucleotides agree with TRBD1. This TCR was sampled from a man aged 18 to 30 who had mild COVID-19 (a few samples of this study predate the infection). Cell type and time point are not known. The sequencing sample was made of PBMCs or a T cell subset sorted from them (not recorded which). The CDR3 sequence: CASSPRQGIDTQYF. For the CDR3, the DNA is TGCGCCAGCAGCCCTAGACAGGGGATAGATACGCAGTATTTT.